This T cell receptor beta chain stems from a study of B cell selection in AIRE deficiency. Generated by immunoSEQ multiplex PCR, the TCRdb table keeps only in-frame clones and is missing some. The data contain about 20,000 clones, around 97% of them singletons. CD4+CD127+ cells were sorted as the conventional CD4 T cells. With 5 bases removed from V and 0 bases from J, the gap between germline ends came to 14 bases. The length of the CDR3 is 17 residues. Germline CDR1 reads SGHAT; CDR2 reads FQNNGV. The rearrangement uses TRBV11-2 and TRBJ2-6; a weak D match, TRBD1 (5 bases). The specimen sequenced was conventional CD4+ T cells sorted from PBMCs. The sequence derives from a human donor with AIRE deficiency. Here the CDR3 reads CASSPYGHFSGANVLTF. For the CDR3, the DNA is TGTGCCAGCAGCCCCTACGGACATTTCTCTGGGGCCAACGTCCTGACTTTC. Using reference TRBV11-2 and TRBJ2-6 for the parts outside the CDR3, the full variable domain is EAGVAQSPRYKIIEKRQSVAFWCNPISGHATLYWYQQILGQGPKLLIQFQNNGVVDDSQLPKDRFSAERLKGVDSTLKIQPAKLEDSAVYLCASSPYGHFSGANVLTFGAGSRLTVL.